This T cell receptor (beta chain) was identified in a study of blood T cells in healthy people across ages. A second PCR, run for about 7 to 11 cycles, used a sample-barcoded 5' primer plus a J-beta primer mix. TCRdb processed the 5' RACE reads anew with MiXCR; each CDR3 protein has one entry. The table has hundreds of thousands of distinct CDR3 sequences, 40% to 65% seen once. Turning to this clonotype: Its cognate antigen is unknown.

Germline CDR1 reads DFQATT; CDR2 reads SNEGSKA (reference sequence). The CDR3 is made up of 13 amino acids. Whole-study findings and limits: In the absence of known donor CMV status, changes in expanded clonotypes were possibly confounded. Estimates drawn from one million T cells were deemed to understate diversity. Unsorted PBMC input precluded a conclusive naive versus antigen-experienced comparison.

Sequencing was performed on blood. The source of this sequence is a man older than 75 in good health. The chain employs TRBV20-1 and TRBJ2-5; unclear D gene. Near its end, the DNA agrees better with TRBJ2-7, so the J call may be wrong. The CDR3 region has the DNA TGCAGTGCTAGTCCTAGTTTGGTCGGCGAGCAGTACTTC. Amino acids: CSASPSLVGEQYF.